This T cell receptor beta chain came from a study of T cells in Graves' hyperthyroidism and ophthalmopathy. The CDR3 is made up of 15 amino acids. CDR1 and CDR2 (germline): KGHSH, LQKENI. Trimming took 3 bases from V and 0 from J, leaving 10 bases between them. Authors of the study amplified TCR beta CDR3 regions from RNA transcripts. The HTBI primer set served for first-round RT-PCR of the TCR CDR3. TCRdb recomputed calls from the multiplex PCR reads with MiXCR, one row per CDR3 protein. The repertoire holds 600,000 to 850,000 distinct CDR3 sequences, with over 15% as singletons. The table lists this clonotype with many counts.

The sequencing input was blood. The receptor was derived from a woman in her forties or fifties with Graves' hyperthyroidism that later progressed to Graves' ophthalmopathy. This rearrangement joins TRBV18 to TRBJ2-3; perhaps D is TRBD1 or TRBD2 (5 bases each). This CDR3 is CASSPEGPSTDTQYF. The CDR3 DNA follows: TGTGCCAGCTCACCTGAGGGACCTAGCACAGATACGCAGTATTTT.